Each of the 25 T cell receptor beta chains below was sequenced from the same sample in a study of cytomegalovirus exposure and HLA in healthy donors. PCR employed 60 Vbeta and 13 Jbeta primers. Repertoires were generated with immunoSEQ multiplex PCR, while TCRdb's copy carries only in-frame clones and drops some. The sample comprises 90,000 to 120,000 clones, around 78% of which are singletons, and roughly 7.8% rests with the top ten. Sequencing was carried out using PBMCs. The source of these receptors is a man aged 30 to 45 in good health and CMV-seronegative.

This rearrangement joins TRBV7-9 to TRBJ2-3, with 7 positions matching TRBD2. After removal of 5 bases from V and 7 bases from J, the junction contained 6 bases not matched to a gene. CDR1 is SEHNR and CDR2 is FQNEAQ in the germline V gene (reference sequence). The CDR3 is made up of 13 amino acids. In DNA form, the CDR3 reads TGTGCCAGCAGCGGGAGGGCCGTAAATACGCAGTATTTT. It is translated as CASSGRAVNTQYF.

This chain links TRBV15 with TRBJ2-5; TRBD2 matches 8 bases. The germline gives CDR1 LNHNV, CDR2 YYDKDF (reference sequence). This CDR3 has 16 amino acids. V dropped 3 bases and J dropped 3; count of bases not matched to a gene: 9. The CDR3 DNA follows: TGTGCCACCAGCAGGTCAGGAGCGGGGGAAAAAGAGACCCAGTACTTC. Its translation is CATSRSGAGEKETQYF.

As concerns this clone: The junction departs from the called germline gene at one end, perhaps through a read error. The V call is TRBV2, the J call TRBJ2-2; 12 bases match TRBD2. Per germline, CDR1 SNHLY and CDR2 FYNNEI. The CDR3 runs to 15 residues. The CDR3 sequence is CASRLAGGNTWELFF. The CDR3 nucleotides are TGTGCCAGCAGGCTAGCGGGGGGGAACACCTGGGAGCTGTTTTTT.

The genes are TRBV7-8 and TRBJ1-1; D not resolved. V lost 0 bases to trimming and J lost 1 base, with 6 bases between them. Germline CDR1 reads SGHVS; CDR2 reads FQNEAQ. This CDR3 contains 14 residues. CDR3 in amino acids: CASSLASGNTEAFF. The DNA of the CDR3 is TGTGCCAGCAGCTTAGCTTCCGGGAACACTGAAGCTTTCTTT. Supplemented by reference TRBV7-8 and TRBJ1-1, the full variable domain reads GAGVSQSPRYKVAKRGQDVALRCDPISGHVSLFWYQQALGQGPEFLTYFQNEAQLDKSGLPSDRFFAERPEGSVSTLKIQRTQQEDSAVYLCASSLASGNTEAFFGQGTRLTVV.

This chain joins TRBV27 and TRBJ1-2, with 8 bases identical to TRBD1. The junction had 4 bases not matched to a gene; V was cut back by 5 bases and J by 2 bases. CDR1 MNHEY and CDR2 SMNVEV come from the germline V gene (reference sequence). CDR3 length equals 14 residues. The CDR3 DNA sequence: TGTGCCAGCAGTCGGACAGGGAGCAACTATGGCTACACCTTC. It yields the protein CASSRTGSNYGYTF.

The CDR3 sequence: CATAEETQYF. The CDR3 bases are TGTGCCACCGCCGAGGAGACCCAGTACTTC. V is TRBV25-1 and J is TRBJ2-5; D unclear. Trimming removed 10 bases from V and 5 bases from J, with 8 bases in between. CDR1 and CDR2 (germline): MGHDK, SYGVNS. The CDR3 runs 10 residues.

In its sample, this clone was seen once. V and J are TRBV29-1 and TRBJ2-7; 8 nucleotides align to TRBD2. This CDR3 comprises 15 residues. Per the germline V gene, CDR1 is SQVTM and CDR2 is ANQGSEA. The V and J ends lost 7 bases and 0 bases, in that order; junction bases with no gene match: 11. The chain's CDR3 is CSGLGGVESSYEQYF. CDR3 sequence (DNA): TGCAGCGGCCTCGGGGGGGTGGAAAGCTCCTACGAGCAGTACTTC.

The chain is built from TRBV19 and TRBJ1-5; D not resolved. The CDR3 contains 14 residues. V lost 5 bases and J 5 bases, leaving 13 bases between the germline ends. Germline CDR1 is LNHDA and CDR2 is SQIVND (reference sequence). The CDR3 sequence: CASSSGWRDQPQHF. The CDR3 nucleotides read TGTGCCAGTAGTTCCGGATGGCGGGATCAGCCCCAGCATTTT.

DNA for the CDR3: TGTGCCATCAGTGAGAGGGACAGGCAGAGCAATCAGCCCCAGCATTTT. This gives the protein CAISERDRQSNQPQHF. V usage is TRBV10-3 and J usage is TRBJ1-5; 8 bases fit TRBD1. Germline V CDR1 and CDR2: ENHRY, SYGVKD. The CDR3 covers 16 residues. The J segment lost 1 base and the V segment lost 2 bases, leaving 4 bases of the junction unmatched.

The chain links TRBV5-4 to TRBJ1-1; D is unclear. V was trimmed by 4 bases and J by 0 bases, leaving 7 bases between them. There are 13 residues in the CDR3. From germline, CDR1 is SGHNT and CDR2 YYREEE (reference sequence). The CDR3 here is CASSGGLNTEAFF. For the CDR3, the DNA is TGTGCCAGCAGCGGAGGGTTGAACACTGAAGCTTTCTTT.

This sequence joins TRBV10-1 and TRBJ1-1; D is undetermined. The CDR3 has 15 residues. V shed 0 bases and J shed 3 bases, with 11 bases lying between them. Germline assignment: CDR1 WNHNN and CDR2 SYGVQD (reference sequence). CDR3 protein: CASSESKTSDTEAFF. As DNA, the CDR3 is TGCGCCAGCAGTGAGTCGAAGACAAGTGACACTGAAGCTTTCTTT.

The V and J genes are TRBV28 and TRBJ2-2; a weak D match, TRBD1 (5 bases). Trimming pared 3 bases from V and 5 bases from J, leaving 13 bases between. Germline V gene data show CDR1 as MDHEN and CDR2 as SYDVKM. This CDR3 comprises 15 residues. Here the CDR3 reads CASSFGQGRTGELFF. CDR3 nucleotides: TGTGCCAGCAGTTTTGGTCAGGGTCGGACCGGGGAGCTGTTTTTT. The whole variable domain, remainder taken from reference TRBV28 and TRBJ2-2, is DVKVTQSSRYLVKRTGEKVFLECVQDMDHENMFWYRQDPGLGLRLIYFSYDVKMKEKGDIPEGYSVSREKKERFSLILESASTNQTSMYLCASSFGQGRTGELFFGEGSRLTVL.

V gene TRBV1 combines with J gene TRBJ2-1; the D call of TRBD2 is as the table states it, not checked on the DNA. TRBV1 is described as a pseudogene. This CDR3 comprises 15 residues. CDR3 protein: CTSSQGLAGGGEQFF. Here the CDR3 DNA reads TGCACCAGCAGCCAAGGGCTAGCGGGGGGGGGTGAGCAGTTCTTC.

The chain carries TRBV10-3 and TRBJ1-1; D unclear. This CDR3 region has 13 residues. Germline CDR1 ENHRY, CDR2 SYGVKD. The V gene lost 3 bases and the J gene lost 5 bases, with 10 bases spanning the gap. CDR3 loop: CAISDFGRTEAFF. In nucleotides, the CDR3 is TGTGCCATCAGTGACTTTGGGAGGACTGAAGCTTTCTTT.

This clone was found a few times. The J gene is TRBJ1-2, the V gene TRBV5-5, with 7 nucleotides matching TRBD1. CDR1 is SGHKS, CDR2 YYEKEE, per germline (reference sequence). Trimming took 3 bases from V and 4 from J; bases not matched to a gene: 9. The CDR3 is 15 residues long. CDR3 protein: CASSSNRQGVYGYTF. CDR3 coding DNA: TGTGCCAGCAGCTCCAACAGACAGGGAGTCTATGGCTACACCTTC.

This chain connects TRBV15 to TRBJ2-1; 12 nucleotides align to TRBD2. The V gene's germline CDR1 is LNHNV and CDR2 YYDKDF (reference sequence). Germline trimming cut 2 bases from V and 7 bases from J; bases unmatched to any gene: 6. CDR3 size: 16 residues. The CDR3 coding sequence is TGTGCCACCAGCAGATCACGACTAGCGGGAGAAAATGAGCAGTTCTTC. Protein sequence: CATSRSRLAGENEQFF.

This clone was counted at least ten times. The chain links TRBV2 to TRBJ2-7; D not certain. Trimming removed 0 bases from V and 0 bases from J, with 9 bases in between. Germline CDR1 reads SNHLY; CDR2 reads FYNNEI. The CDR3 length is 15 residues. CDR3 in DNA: TGTGCCAGCAGTGAAGCTAGAATCAACTCCTACGAGCAGTACTTC. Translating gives CASSEARINSYEQYF.

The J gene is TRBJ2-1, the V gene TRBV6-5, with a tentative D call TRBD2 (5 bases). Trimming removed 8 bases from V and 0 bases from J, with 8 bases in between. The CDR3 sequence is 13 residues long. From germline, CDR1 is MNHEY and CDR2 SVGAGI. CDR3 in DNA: TGTGCCAGCGCCCGGGACTCCTACAATGAGCAGTTCTTC. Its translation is CASARDSYNEQFF.

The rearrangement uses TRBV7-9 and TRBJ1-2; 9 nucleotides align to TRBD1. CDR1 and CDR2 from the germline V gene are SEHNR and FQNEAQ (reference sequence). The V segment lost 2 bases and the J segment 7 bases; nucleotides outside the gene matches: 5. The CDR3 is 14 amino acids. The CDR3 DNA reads TGTGCCAGCAGCTTAACAGGGGGCGCGCCTGGCTACACCTTC. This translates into CASSLTGGAPGYTF.

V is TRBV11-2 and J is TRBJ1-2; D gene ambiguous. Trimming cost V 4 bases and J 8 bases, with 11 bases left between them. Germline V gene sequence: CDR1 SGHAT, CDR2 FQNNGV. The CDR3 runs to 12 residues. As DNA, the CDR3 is TGTGCCAGCAGCTCCGTAGAAAACGGCTACACCTTC. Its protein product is CASSSVENGYTF.

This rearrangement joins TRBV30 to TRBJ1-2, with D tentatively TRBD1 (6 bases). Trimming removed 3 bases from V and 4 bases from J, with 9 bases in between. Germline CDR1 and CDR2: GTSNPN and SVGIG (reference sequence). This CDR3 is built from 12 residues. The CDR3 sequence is CAWSVTGYGYTF. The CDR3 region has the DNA TGTGCCTGGAGCGTGACAGGCTATGGCTACACCTTC. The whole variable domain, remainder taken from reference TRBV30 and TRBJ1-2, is SQTIHQWPATLVQPVGSPLSLECTVEGTSNPNLYWYRQAAGRGLQLLFYSVGIGQISSEVPQNLSASRPQDRQFILSSKKLLLSDSGFYLCAWSVTGYGYTFGSGTRLTVV.

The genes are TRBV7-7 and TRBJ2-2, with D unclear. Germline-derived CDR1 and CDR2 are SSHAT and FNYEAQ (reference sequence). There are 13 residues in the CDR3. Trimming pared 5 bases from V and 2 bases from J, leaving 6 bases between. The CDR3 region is CASSTINTGELFF. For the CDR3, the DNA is TGTGCCAGCAGCACTATAAACACCGGGGAGCTGTTTTTT.

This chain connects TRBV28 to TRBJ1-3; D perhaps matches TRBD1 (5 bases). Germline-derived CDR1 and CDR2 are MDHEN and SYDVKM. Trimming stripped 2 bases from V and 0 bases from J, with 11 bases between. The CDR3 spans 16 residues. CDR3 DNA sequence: TGTGCCAGCAGTTTAGGGGCCCTCCACTCTGGAAACACCATATATTTT. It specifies CASSLGALHSGNTIYF. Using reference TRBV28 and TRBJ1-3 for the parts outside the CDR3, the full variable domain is DVKVTQSSRYLVKRTGEKVFLECVQDMDHENMFWYRQDPGLGLRLIYFSYDVKMKEKGDIPEGYSVSREKKERFSLILESASTNQTSMYLCASSLGALHSGNTIYFGEGSWLTVV.

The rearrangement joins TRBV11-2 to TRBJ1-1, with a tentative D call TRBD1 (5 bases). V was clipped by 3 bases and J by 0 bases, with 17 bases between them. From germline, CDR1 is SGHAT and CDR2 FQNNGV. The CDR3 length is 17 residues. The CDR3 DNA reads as TGTGCCAGCAGCTTGGCAGACAGTTCGACCTTGAACACTGAAGCTTTCTTT. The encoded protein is CASSLADSSTLNTEAFF.

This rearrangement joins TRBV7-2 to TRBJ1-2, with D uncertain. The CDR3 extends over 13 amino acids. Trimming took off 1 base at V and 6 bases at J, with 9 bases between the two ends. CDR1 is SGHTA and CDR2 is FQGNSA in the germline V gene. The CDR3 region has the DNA TGTGCCAGCAGCTTAGAGTCGGTTAATGGCTACACCTTC. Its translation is CASSLESVNGYTF. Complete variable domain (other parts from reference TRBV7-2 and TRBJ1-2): GAGVSQSPSNKVTEKGKDVELRCDPISGHTALYWYRQSLGQGLEFLIYFQGNSAPDKSGLPSDRFSAERTGGSVSTLTIQRTQQEDSAVYLCASSLESVNGYTFGSGTRLTVV.